A single sample is the source of the 18 T cell receptor beta chains below, sequenced in a study of blood T cell repertoires in COVID-19. Assay: immunoSEQ multiplex PCR; the TCRdb copy retains only in-frame clones and omits some. This sample has 110,000 or so clones; 75% to 90% occur once, and the top ten carry about 19%. Sequencing was done on a sample of peripheral blood. These receptor sequences come from a human donor with acute or convalescent COVID-19. The donor label of this sample is uncertain.

This clone was recorded a few times. V is TRBV3-1 (or the pseudogene TRBV3-2) and J is TRBJ1-2; the match to TRBD1 covers 7 bases. CDR1 is LGHDT, CDR2 YNNKEL, per germline (reference sequence). V gave up 4 bases and J gave up 2 bases; unmatched junction bases: 4. This CDR3 has 14 amino acids. The CDR3 reads CASSPTGSNYGYTF. The DNA of the CDR3 is TGTGCCAGCAGCCCGACAGGGTCCAACTATGGCTACACCTTC.

The rearrangement joins TRBV4-1 to TRBJ2-1; D gene uncertain. Germline V gene sequence: CDR1 MGHRA, CDR2 YSYEKL. The CDR3 loop spans 12 amino acids. Trimming stripped 0 bases from V and 7 bases from J, with 4 bases between. Here the CDR3 reads CASSQDYNEQFF. The CDR3 DNA reads as TGCGCCAGCAGCCAAGATTATAATGAGCAGTTCTTC.

The chain links TRBV5-4 to TRBJ2-5; the match to TRBD1 covers 9 bases. The CDR3 is 16 amino acids. Unmatched junction bases numbered 11, after V lost 3 bases and J lost 5 bases. Germline V gene sequence: CDR1 SGHNT, CDR2 YYREEE (reference sequence). Written as DNA, the CDR3 is TGTGCCAGCAGCTCTAGGACCGGGACAGGGTTTGAGACCCAGTACTTC. Its translation: CASSSRTGTGFETQYF.

The V gene is TRBV7-7, the J gene TRBJ1-5; tentatively, D is TRBD1 (5 bases). Per germline, CDR1 SSHAT and CDR2 FNYEAQ (reference sequence). The CDR3 covers 17 residues. The V end lost 4 bases, the J end lost 5 bases, and 21 bases lay between the germline ends. In DNA form, the CDR3 reads TGTGCCAGCAGCTATTTCCATGCAGGGCGTAGAGATCAGCCCCAGCATTTT. The encoded protein is CASSYFHAGRRDQPQHF.

The chain employs TRBV9 and TRBJ2-2, with no clear D. The germline V and J ends were trimmed by 4 bases and 4 bases, with 14 bases remaining between them. The CDR3 is 15 amino acids. The germline V gene encodes CDR1 SGDLS and CDR2 YYNGEE. CDR3 DNA sequence: TGTGCCAGCAGCTCTAGTTACTCTTTCACCGGGGAGCTGTTTTTT. Translated, it gives CASSSSYSFTGELFF.

The V gene is TRBV6-5, the J gene TRBJ1-2; D is undetermined. The germline V and J ends were trimmed by 2 bases and 0 bases, with 10 bases remaining between them. CDR3 length: 15 residues. Germline V CDR1 and CDR2: MNHEY, SVGAGI. In DNA form, the CDR3 reads TGTGCCAGCAGTTACACTACGACCGCTAACTATGGCTACACCTTC. Protein product: CASSYTTTANYGYTF.

This chain connects TRBV6-2 or TRBV6-3 to TRBJ2-1; TRBD2 matches at 7 bases. This CDR3 contains 16 residues. Per the germline V gene, CDR1 is MNHEY and CDR2 is SVGEGT. V lost 5 bases and J lost 5; bases outside the gene matches: 12. The CDR3 DNA follows: TGTGCCAGCAGTACAAGACTAGCCAAAAAAGACAATGAGCAGTTCTTC. Translation gives CASSTRLAKKDNEQFF.

V and J are TRBV28 and TRBJ1-4; D remains unclear. Trimming left V 2 bases short and J 5 bases short, with 18 bases between. The CDR3 consists of 17 residues. The V gene's germline CDR1 is MDHEN and CDR2 SYDVKM. CDR3 amino acids: CASSLRFRRQRNEKLFF. The CDR3 region has the DNA TGTGCCAGCAGTTTAAGATTTCGGCGGCAGCGAAATGAAAAACTGTTTTTT.

V gene TRBV5-1 combines with J gene TRBJ2-7; 8 bases agree with TRBD1. Losses at the gene ends were 1 base for V and 2 bases for J; bases not matched to a gene: 5. Per the germline V gene, CDR1 is SGHRS and CDR2 is YFSETQ. The CDR3 consists of 15 residues. The CDR3 loop reads CASSLPEQGAYEQYF. CDR3 in DNA: TGCGCCAGCAGCTTGCCGGAACAGGGGGCCTACGAGCAGTACTTC.

The V and J genes are TRBV7-6 and TRBJ2-4, with D maybe TRBD1 (5 bases). CDR1 and CDR2 from the germline V gene are SGHVS and FNYEAQ. This CDR3 comprises 15 residues. Trimming left V 0 bases short and J 7 bases short, with 13 bases between. For the CDR3, the DNA is TGTGCCAGCAGCTTAGCGAAGGGGTATGCGAACATTCAGTACTTC. Translating it yields CASSLAKGYANIQYF.

CDR3 DNA: TGCGCCAGCAGCTTTAGTGGGAACACTGAAGCTTTCTTT. It is translated as CASSFSGNTEAFF. The V and J genes are TRBV5-1 and TRBJ1-1; no reliable D call. V lost 2 bases and J lost 1, with 6 bases in between. Germline loops: CDR1 SGHRS, CDR2 YFSETQ. CDR3 length equals 13 residues.

The rearrangement links TRBV13 to TRBJ1-4; TRBD1 is a possible D gene (6 bases). V was clipped by 5 bases and J by 9 bases, with 13 bases between them. CDR1 and CDR2 (germline): PRHDT, FYEKMQ (reference sequence). The CDR3 sequence is 13 residues long. Written as DNA, the CDR3 is TGTGCCAGCAGCCGGGGGGACACGAAAAAACTGTTTTTT. As protein: CASSRGDTKKLFF.

The chain uses TRBV5-1 and TRBJ1-6, with D perhaps TRBD1 (5 bases). This CDR3 region has 15 residues. V was pared by 0 bases and J by 8 bases, with 12 bases between. Germline assignment: CDR1 SGHRS and CDR2 YFSETQ. The DNA of the CDR3 is TGCGCCAGCAGCTTGGACAGGTTCTTACATTCACCCCTCCACTTT. Its protein product is CASSLDRFLHSPLHF. The complete variable domain, with remaining parts taken from reference TRBV5-1 and TRBJ1-6, reads KAGVTQTPRYLIKTRGQQVTLSCSPISGHRSVSWYQQTPGQGLQFLFEYFSETQRNKGNFPGRFSGRQFSNSRSEMNVSTLELGDSALYLCASSLDRFLHSPLHFGNGTRLTVT.

This clone was observed once. The genes are TRBV5-1 and TRBJ2-5; tentative D call: TRBD1 (6 bases). CDR3 length equals 18 residues. The V gene's germline CDR1 is SGHRS and CDR2 YFSETQ. V lost 0 bases to trimming and J lost 5 bases, with 23 bases between them. CDR3 sequence: CASSLAVQGPSRGETQYF. CDR3 in DNA: TGCGCCAGCAGCTTGGCCGTGCAGGGGCCAAGCCGCGGGGAGACCCAGTACTTC. Based on the CDR3 plus reference TRBV5-1 and TRBJ2-5, the full variable domain is KAGVTQTPRYLIKTRGQQVTLSCSPISGHRSVSWYQQTPGQGLQFLFEYFSETQRNKGNFPGRFSGRQFSNSRSEMNVSTLELGDSALYLCASSLAVQGPSRGETQYFGPGTRLLVL.

This chain links TRBV6-5 with TRBJ1-5; 7 bases align to TRBD1. The V segment lost 7 bases and the J segment 5 bases; nucleotides outside the gene matches: 5. Per germline, CDR1 MNHEY and CDR2 SVGAGI. The CDR3 sequence is 13 residues long. CDR3 nucleotide sequence: TGTGCCAGCACCCTGACAGGGTATCAGCCCCAGCATTTT. It yields the protein CASTLTGYQPQHF.

The genes are TRBV19 and TRBJ2-2; D unresolved. Trimming took 3 bases from V and 4 from J, leaving 9 bases between them. This CDR3 comprises 14 residues. Germline-derived CDR1 and CDR2 are LNHDA and SQIVND (reference sequence). The CDR3 bases are TGTGCCAGTAGTATCCGTCCTCCCACCGGGGAGCTGTTTTTT. Translation gives CASSIRPPTGELFF.

The rearrangement joins TRBV28 to TRBJ2-1; D may be TRBD1 (5 bases). This CDR3 has 13 residues. Germline V gene sequence: CDR1 MDHEN, CDR2 SYDVKM. The V end was cut by 4 bases, the J end by 7 bases, with 11 bases between. As DNA, the CDR3 is TGTGCCAGCAGTTGGTGGGGCCCAAATGAGCAGTTCTTC. Translated: CASSWWGPNEQFF.

This chain joins TRBV28 and TRBJ1-2; 7 nucleotides align to TRBD1. Germline trimming cut 6 bases from V and 7 bases from J; bases unmatched to any gene: 5. CDR3 length equals 12 residues. CDR1 and CDR2 from the germline V gene are MDHEN and SYDVKM. CDR3 loop: CASREQGFGYTF. DNA for the CDR3: TGTGCCAGCAGAGAACAGGGGTTTGGCTACACCTTC.